This TCR beta chain was observed in a study of shared clonotypes between healthy human individuals. Study-wide findings and caveats: It was observed that approximately 5% of naive CD4 clonotypes were shared across several donors. As a rule, naive subsets had a larger estimated richness than memory subsets.

TCRdb's table, derived via immunoSEQ multiplex PCR, lists solely in-frame clones and lacks some. The data contain around 1.4 million clones, about 98.5% of them seen just once; the ten biggest clones take up roughly 0.36%. CDR3 size: 11 residues. Looked up from germline, CDR1 is SGHTA and CDR2 is FQGNSA. The V and J ends lost 5 bases and 13 bases respectively, with 12 bases between them. As for this clone: Its antigen is still unknown.

The chain couples TRBV7-2 to TRBJ2-1; D remains unclear. Material for sequencing was naive CD4+ T cells sorted from blood. Subset given: CD45RA+ positively selected. The TCR was taken from a man aged 25-45 years in good health. The CDR3 is CASSLTIPQFF. The CDR3, as DNA: TGTGCCAGCAGCCTTACGATCCCACAGTTCTTC.